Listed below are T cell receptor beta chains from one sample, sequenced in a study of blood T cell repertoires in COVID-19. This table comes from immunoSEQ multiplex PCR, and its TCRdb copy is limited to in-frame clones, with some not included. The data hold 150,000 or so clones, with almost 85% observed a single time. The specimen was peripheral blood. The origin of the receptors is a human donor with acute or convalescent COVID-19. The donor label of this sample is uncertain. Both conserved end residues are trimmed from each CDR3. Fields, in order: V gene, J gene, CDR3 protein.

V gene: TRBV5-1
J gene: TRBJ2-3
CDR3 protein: ASSQLGGSTDTQY

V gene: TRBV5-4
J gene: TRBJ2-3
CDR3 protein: ASSLSAGITDTQY

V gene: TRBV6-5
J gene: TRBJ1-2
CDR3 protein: ASSYELYGYT

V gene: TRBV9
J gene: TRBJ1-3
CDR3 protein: ASSQEGNWGNTIY

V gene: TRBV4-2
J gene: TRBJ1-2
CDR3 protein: ASSQEGTGGSNYGYT

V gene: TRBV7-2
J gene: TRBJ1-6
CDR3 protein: ASSLVQGANSPLH

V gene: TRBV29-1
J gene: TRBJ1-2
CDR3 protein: SVYFNSGYT

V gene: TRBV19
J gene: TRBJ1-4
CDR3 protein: ASSISGGEEKLF

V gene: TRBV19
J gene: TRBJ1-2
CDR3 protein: ASKDRDYGYT

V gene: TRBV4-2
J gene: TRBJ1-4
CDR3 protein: ASSHSVKLATNEKLF

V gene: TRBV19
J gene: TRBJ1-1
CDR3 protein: ASSPRLYGVNTEAF

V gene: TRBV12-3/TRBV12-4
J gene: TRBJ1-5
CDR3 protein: ASSFQGVQPQH

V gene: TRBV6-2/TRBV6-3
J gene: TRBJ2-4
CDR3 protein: ASSYSAGAIAKNIQY

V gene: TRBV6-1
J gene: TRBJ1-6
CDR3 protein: ASSESGQGPGSPLH

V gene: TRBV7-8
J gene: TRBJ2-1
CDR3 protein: ASSPPLAGALSYNEQF

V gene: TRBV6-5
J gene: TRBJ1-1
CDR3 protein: ASNHPVPGGAEAF

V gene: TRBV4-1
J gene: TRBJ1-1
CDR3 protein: ASSQDWGVLNTEAF

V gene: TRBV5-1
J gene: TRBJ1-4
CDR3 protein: ASTGQGGEKLF

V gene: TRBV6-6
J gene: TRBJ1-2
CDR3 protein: ASRRNDRNYGYT

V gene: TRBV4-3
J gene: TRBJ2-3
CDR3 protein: ASSQALNRGNADTQY

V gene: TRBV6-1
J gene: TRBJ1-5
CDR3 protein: ASSEWGTGGIRSNQPQH

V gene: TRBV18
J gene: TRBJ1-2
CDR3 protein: ASSPRGTGDYGYT

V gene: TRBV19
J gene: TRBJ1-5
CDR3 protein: ASSLRQTILSNQPQH

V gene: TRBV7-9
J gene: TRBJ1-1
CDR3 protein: ASSSQPSVSF

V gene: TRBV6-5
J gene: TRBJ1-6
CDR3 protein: ASSYSETGHSPLH

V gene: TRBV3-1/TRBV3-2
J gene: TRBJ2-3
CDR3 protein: ASSRQGADTQY

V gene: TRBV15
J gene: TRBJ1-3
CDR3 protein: ATSRTGEANTIY